One and the same sample provided the 9 T cell receptor beta chains below, sequenced in a study of blood T cells in healthy people across ages. The use of a sample-barcoded 5' primer and a J-beta primer mix characterized a second PCR of about 6 to 12 cycles. TCRdb called the 5' RACE reads again in MiXCR, with one record for every CDR3 protein. The profile shows 1.6 million or so distinct CDR3 sequences, roughly 32% of them singletons. Sequences were obtained from blood. All receptors derive from a woman aged 25 to 45 in good health.

This clonotype was found many times. This CDR3 is CATSRDVGYQETQYF. DNA of the CDR3: TGTGCCACCAGCAGAGATGTCGGATACCAAGAGACCCAGTACTTC. This sequence joins TRBV15 and TRBJ2-5, with D uncertain. There are 15 residues in the CDR3. CDR1 and CDR2 from the germline V gene are LNHNV and YYDKDF (reference sequence). Deletions cut 0 bases from V and 0 bases from J, with 8 bases between.

CDR3 DNA: TGCAGTTCTAAACAGGGGGTGCGGGACGAGCAGTACTTC. Translation: CSSKQGVRDEQYF. The chain links TRBV20-1 to TRBJ2-7, with TRBD1 matching 8 bases. The ends lost 8 bases at V and 5 bases at J; junction bases unmatched: 11. In germline, CDR1 is DFQATT, CDR2 SNEGSKA (reference sequence). This CDR3 region has 13 residues.

In this sample, this clonotype turned up a few times. V gene TRBV7-4 combines with J gene TRBJ2-4; 15 positions agree with TRBD2. This CDR3 has 15 amino acids. The V gene's germline CDR1 is SGHVT and CDR2 SQSDAQ. The V and J ends lost 5 bases and 12 bases, in that order; junction bases with no gene match: 8. CDR3 sequence reads: CASSAPGLAGGYQYF. The CDR3 DNA follows: TGTGCCAGCAGCGCCCCGGGACTAGCGGGGGGTTATCAGTACTTC. Drawing the rest from reference TRBV7-4 and TRBJ2-4, the complete variable domain is GAGVSQSPRYKVAKRGRDVALRCDSISGHVTLYWYRQTLGQGSEVLTYSQSDAQRDKSGRPSGRFSAERPERSVSTLKIQRTEQGDSAVYLCASSAPGLAGGYQYFGAGTRLSVL.

This clonotype has more than one count but fewer than ten. The chain has TRBV20-1 and TRBJ2-3, with D maybe TRBD2 (6 bases). Germline CDR1 DFQATT, CDR2 SNEGSKA (reference sequence). Deletions cut 5 bases from V and 0 bases from J, with 9 bases between. This CDR3 is 13 amino acids long. CDR3 DNA: TGCAGTGCTCAGCGGGCTAGCACAGATACGCAGTATTTT. As protein: CSAQRASTDTQYF.

A word on this clonotype: An end of the junction does not agree with germline; a read error may underlie this. The CDR3 DNA is TGTGCCGGCAGCGAAGGAGGTCCTAGCTCGGTTGAGCAGTTCTTC. Protein product: CAGSEGGPSSVEQFF. This chain links TRBV7-2 with TRBJ2-1; D possibly corresponds to TRBD2 (5 bases). Germline V gene sequence: CDR1 SGHTA, CDR2 FQGNSA. The CDR3 is 15 amino acids. Combining the CDR3 with reference TRBV7-2 and TRBJ2-1 gives the whole variable domain GAGVSQSPSNKVTEKGKDVELRCDPISGHTALYWYRQSLGQGLEFLIYFQGNSAPDKSGLPSDRFSAERTGGSVSTLTIQRTQQEDSAVYLCAGSEGGPSSVEQFFGPGTRLTVL.

This clonotype was seen a handful of times. The junction and the germline gene differ at one end; a read error may be behind it. The rearrangement links TRBV10-3 to TRBJ2-5; 10 bases align to TRBD1. Germline assignment: CDR1 ENHRY and CDR2 SYGVKD. The CDR3 loop spans 16 amino acids. The CDR3 DNA reads as TGTGCCACCAGTGGACCGGGACAGGGGCCCCAAGAGACCCAGTACTTC. This encodes CATSGPGQGPQETQYF.

This clonotype was recorded a few times. V usage is TRBV28 and J usage is TRBJ2-5; 7 bases line up with TRBD2. Germline V gives CDR1 MDHEN, CDR2 SYDVKM. The V gene end was trimmed by 10 bases and the J gene end by 2 bases; junction bases not matched to a gene: 7. There are 13 residues in the CDR3. The CDR3, as DNA: TGTGCCACTAACCTGGGACTACAAGAGACCCAGTACTTC. Its translation: CATNLGLQETQYF.

This clonotype has just one count. This sequence joins TRBV6-4 and TRBJ1-5; D gene uncertain. The CDR3 has 14 residues. The germline gives CDR1 MRHNA, CDR2 SNTAGT. V dropped 8 bases and J dropped 5 bases, with 16 bases sitting between them. The CDR3 nucleotides read TGTGCCAGCGGCCCGCCCGGAGGAGATCAGCCCCAGCATTTT. Its protein product is CASGPPGGDQPQHF.

This clonotype was observed a handful of times. The rearrangement joins TRBV6-5 to TRBJ2-7; 10 bases line up with TRBD2. CDR1 is MNHEY, CDR2 SVGAGI, per germline. The CDR3 has 14 amino acids. J was trimmed by 7 bases and V by 5 bases; bases with no gene match: 8. The CDR3 is CASSTSGRAVEQYF. Written as DNA, the CDR3 is TGTGCCAGCAGTACAAGCGGGAGGGCCGTGGAGCAGTACTTC.